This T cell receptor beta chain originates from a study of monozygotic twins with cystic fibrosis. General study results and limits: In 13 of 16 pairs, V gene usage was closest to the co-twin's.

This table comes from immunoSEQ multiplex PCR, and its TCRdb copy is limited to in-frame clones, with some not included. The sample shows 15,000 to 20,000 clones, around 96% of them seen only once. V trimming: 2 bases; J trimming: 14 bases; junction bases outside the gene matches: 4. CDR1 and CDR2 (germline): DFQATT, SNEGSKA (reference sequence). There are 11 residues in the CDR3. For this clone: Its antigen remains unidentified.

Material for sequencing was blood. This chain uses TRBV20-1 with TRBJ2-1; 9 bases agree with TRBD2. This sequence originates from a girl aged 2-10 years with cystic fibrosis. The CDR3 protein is CSARRRGGEFF. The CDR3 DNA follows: TGCAGTGCTAGACGGCGGGGGGGCGAGTTCTTC.